This TCR beta chain was observed in a study of response to subunit inactivated influenza vaccine. TCRdb recomputed calls from the RT-PCR reads with MiXCR, one row per CDR3 protein. The sample has about 540,000 distinct CDR3 sequences; 14% are singletons. Study-wide points: The authors suggested that few new T cells are recruited per seasonal influenza vaccination.

This clonotype was seen only a few times. As yet, its antigen is unknown. CDR1 and CDR2 (germline): ENHRY, SYGVKD. The CDR3 extends over 14 amino acids. V shed 10 bases and J 7 bases; nucleotides not matched to a gene: 12. The receptor comes from a man between 50 and 59 years old who received an inactivated influenza vaccine. The specimen comprised PBMCs from blood, sampled roughly 13 days after vaccination. V is TRBV10-3 and J is TRBJ1-4; 7 bases align to TRBD1. This CDR3 is CASSTGNVGEKLFF. The CDR3 nucleotides are TGTGCCAGCTCGACAGGGAACGTCGGTGAAAAACTGTTTTTT.